Shown below are 24 T cell receptor beta chains from a single sample sequenced in a study of neoadjuvant nivolumab and ipilimumab in lung cancer. TCRdb's table, derived via immunoSEQ multiplex PCR, lists solely in-frame clones and lacks some. The table has 30,000 to 35,000 clones, more than 90% seen once. The material sequenced was peripheral blood, taken after neoadjuvant nivolumab, alone or with ipilimumab, at or shortly before surgery. These receptors were obtained from an adult with non-small cell lung cancer.

The rearrangement links TRBV2 to TRBJ2-1, with 8 bases lining up with TRBD2. V shed 7 bases and J 7 bases; nucleotides not matched to a gene: 3. CDR1 is SNHLY and CDR2 is FYNNEI in the germline V gene. This CDR3 is built from 12 residues. The CDR3 sequence is CASNPSGNEQFF. CDR3 nucleotides: TGTGCCAGCAACCCTAGCGGGAATGAGCAGTTCTTC.

The CDR3 bases are TGTGCCATCAGTGAGTCGGGACAGGCGTACTCCTACGAGCAGTACTTC. It codes for CAISESGQAYSYEQYF. V is TRBV10-3 and J is TRBJ2-7; 8 nucleotides line up with TRBD1. CDR3 length: 16 residues. Trimming cost V 0 bases and J 0 bases; bases outside gene matches: 4. Germline values: CDR1 ENHRY, CDR2 SYGVKD.

A single count supports this clone. This chain joins TRBV27 and TRBJ2-7, with 11 bases lining up with TRBD1. Per germline, CDR1 MNHEY and CDR2 SMNVEV (reference sequence). With V trimmed by 7 bases and J by 2 bases, 1 base remained unmatched. The CDR3 consists of 13 residues. CDR3 DNA: TGTGCCAGCAAGGGACAGGGGGCCTACGAGCAGTACTTC. Its translation: CASKGQGAYEQYF.

The genes are TRBV5-1 and TRBJ2-3, with D tentatively TRBD2 (6 bases). The V end lost 8 bases, the J end lost 2 bases, and 18 bases lay between the germline ends. CDR1 SGHRS and CDR2 YFSETQ come from the germline V gene. The CDR3 extends over 15 amino acids. In DNA, the CDR3 is TGCGCCAGTAATTCAGCGGGCCTACCCACAGATACGCAGTATTTT. This encodes CASNSAGLPTDTQYF.

V and J are TRBV11-2 and TRBJ2-5; 7 bases align to TRBD2. The CDR3 loop spans 15 amino acids. Germline assignment: CDR1 SGHAT and CDR2 FQNNGV. The trim removed 8 bases at V and 5 bases at J, leaving 14 bases unmatched. The CDR3 loop is CASSLRGVGRETQYF. DNA of the CDR3: TGTGCCAGCTCCCTTCGGGGGGTAGGGAGGGAGACCCAGTACTTC. The full variable domain, in which reference TRBV11-2 and TRBJ2-5 provide the parts outside the CDR3, is EAGVAQSPRYKIIEKRQSVAFWCNPISGHATLYWYQQILGQGPKLLIQFQNNGVVDDSQLPKDRFSAERLKGVDSTLKIQPAKLEDSAVYLCASSLRGVGRETQYFGPGTRLLVL.

This rearrangement joins TRBV6-1 to TRBJ2-1, with 10 bases fitting TRBD2. Germline assignment: CDR1 MNHNS and CDR2 SASEGT. The ends lost 7 bases at V and 8 bases at J; junction bases unmatched: 8. This CDR3 has 14 amino acids. The CDR3 DNA is TGTGCCAGCAATATAGCGGGAGGAGCCGATGAGCAGTTCTTC. Protein product: CASNIAGGADEQFF.

The chain couples TRBV5-4 to TRBJ2-1; 9 nucleotides match TRBD2. The junction had 13 bases not matched to a gene; V was cut back by 4 bases and J by 8 bases. Germline V CDR1 and CDR2: SGHNT, YYREEE (reference sequence). The CDR3 contains 16 residues. CDR3 amino acids: CASSIPPGLASDEQFF. The CDR3 region has the DNA TGTGCCAGCAGCATTCCACCGGGACTAGCCTCGGATGAGCAGTTCTTC.

V usage is TRBV27 and J usage is TRBJ1-2; no clear D gene. The CDR3 runs 14 residues. Trimming removed 5 bases at V and 0 bases at J, with 10 bases between. Germline-derived CDR1 and CDR2 are MNHEY and SMNVEV (reference sequence). CDR3 in amino acids: CASSVAVANYGYTF. The CDR3, as DNA: TGTGCCAGCAGTGTCGCTGTGGCTAACTATGGCTACACCTTC.

CDR3 amino acids: CASRPTRQAWQPQHF. In DNA, the CDR3 is TGTGCCAGCAGACCCACACGACAGGCTTGGCAGCCCCAGCATTTT. This chain links TRBV6-1 with TRBJ1-5; a possible D gene is TRBD1 (6 bases). Germline values: CDR1 MNHNS, CDR2 SASEGT. The CDR3 runs 15 residues. Between the trimmed V and J ends, which lost 6 bases and 7 bases, there was a span of 19 bases.

In this sample, this clone turned up once. V and J are TRBV7-9 and TRBJ2-5; the D gene is possibly TRBD1 (5 bases). The germline V gene has CDR1 SEHNR and CDR2 FQNEAQ (reference sequence). V lost 3 bases and J 0 bases, leaving 8 bases between the germline ends. This CDR3 region has 14 residues. DNA for the CDR3: TGTGCCAGCAGCTTTGTACAGGACCAAGAGACCCAGTACTTC. Amino acid sequence: CASSFVQDQETQYF.

The V call is TRBV10-1, the J call TRBJ2-1; 8 nucleotides line up with TRBD2. Germline lookup yields CDR1 WNHNN and CDR2 SYGVQD (reference sequence). The CDR3 is made up of 17 amino acids. J gave up 0 bases and V 3 bases, and 7 bases lay outside the gene matches. Here the CDR3 reads CASSDVSGTSSYNEQFF. CDR3 coding DNA: TGCGCCAGCAGTGACGTTAGCGGGACAAGCTCCTACAATGAGCAGTTCTTC.

The genes are TRBV6-5 and TRBJ1-2, with a tentative D call TRBD1 (5 bases). V lost 5 bases, J lost 7 bases, and 11 bases lay in between. From germline, CDR1 is MNHEY and CDR2 SVGAGI. The CDR3 sequence is 12 residues long. As DNA, the CDR3 is TGTGCCAGCAGTAGGGGTTTTCGTGGCTACACCTTC. Protein: CASSRGFRGYTF.

The rearrangement uses TRBV2 and TRBJ1-2; tentative D call: TRBD1 (5 bases). This CDR3 spans 13 amino acids. V dropped 0 bases and J dropped 6 bases, with 8 bases sitting between them. CDR1 SNHLY and CDR2 FYNNEI come from the germline V gene. CDR3 sequence reads: CASSEARGDGYTF. The CDR3 nucleotides are TGTGCCAGCAGTGAAGCGCGAGGGGATGGCTACACCTTC. Full variable domain (rest looked up from reference TRBV2 and TRBJ1-2): EPEVTQTPSHQVTQMGQEVILRCVPISNHLYFYWYRQILGQKVEFLVSFYNNEISEKSEIFDDQFSVERPDGSNFTLKIRSTKLEDSAMYFCASSEARGDGYTFGSGTRLTVV.

This chain links TRBV18 with TRBJ2-1, with TRBD1 matching over 9 bases. CDR3 length equals 15 residues. J was trimmed by 8 bases and V by 3 bases; bases with no gene match: 8. Germline V lookup: CDR1 KGHSH, CDR2 LQKENI. The CDR3 is CASSPTGQGNHEQFF. CDR3 coding DNA: TGTGCCAGCTCACCTACGGGACAGGGTAACCATGAGCAGTTCTTC.

The J gene is TRBJ1-4, the V gene TRBV10-2; 7 nucleotides agree with TRBD1. Germline V gives CDR1 WSHSY, CDR2 SAAADI. This CDR3 has 12 amino acids. With V trimmed by 4 bases and J by 9 bases, 2 bases remained unmatched. The CDR3 protein is CASSGDSKKLFF. CDR3 coding DNA: TGCGCCAGCAGTGGGGACAGCAAAAAACTGTTTTTT.

The V gene is TRBV7-6, the J gene TRBJ1-3, with D perhaps matching TRBD1 (5 bases). Germline lookup yields CDR1 SGHVS and CDR2 FNYEAQ. The CDR3 extends over 15 amino acids. V shed 5 bases and J shed 4 bases, with 15 bases lying between them. CDR3 residues: CASSRDSAFGNTIYF. The CDR3 region has the DNA TGTGCCAGCAGCCGAGACAGTGCCTTCGGAAACACCATATATTTT.

The chain recombines TRBV28 with TRBJ2-7, with 7 positions matching TRBD1. The CDR3 has 17 amino acids. V lost 4 bases to trimming and J lost 0 bases; unmatched junction nucleotides: 12. Germline CDR1 MDHEN, CDR2 SYDVKM. This chain's CDR3 is CASSSLGGQQNSYEQYF. For the CDR3, the DNA is TGTGCCAGCAGTTCTCTTGGGGGACAGCAGAACTCCTACGAGCAGTACTTC.

The chain couples TRBV7-3 to TRBJ2-3; D remains ambiguous. Trimming left V 2 bases short and J 0 bases short, with 6 bases between. Germline assignment: CDR1 SGHTA and CDR2 FQGTGA. The CDR3 spans 14 residues. As DNA, the CDR3 is TGTGCCAGCAGCTTAGTTCGGAGCACAGATACGCAGTATTTT. This encodes CASSLVRSTDTQYF.

This clone has only one observation. The rearrangement uses TRBV18 and TRBJ2-7; D is unresolved. Looked up from germline, CDR1 is KGHSH and CDR2 is LQKENI. The CDR3 is 14 amino acids. Between the trimmed V and J ends, which lost 0 bases and 1 base, there was a span of 7 bases. Here the CDR3 DNA reads TGTGCCAGCTCACCACCGCAGAGTTCCTACGAGCAGTACTTC. This codes for CASSPPQSSYEQYF.

The CDR3 region is CASSLEYSNQPQHF. CDR3 DNA sequence: TGTGCCAGCAGCTTAGAATATAGCAATCAGCCCCAGCATTTT. V usage is TRBV11-2 and J usage is TRBJ1-5; D uncertain. V was pared by 0 bases and J by 0 bases, with 3 bases between. This CDR3 contains 14 residues. CDR1 and CDR2 (germline): SGHAT, FQNNGV.

The chain employs TRBV28 and TRBJ2-7, with D possibly matching TRBD1 (6 bases). This CDR3 has 15 amino acids. Germline CDR1 is MDHEN and CDR2 is SYDVKM. V was trimmed by 5 bases and J by 0 bases, leaving 14 bases between them. CDR3: CASSPGTQGSYEQYF. CDR3 sequence (DNA): TGTGCCAGCAGTCCGGGGACACAGGGCTCCTACGAGCAGTACTTC.

The genes are TRBV5-1 and TRBJ2-1; no reliable D call. CDR3 length equals 13 residues. V was cut by 0 bases and J by 10 bases, with 11 bases left in between. Per the germline V gene, CDR1 is SGHRS and CDR2 is YFSETQ. The CDR3 nucleotides are TGCGCCAGCAGCTTGGATTTGGCGGCCGAGCAGTTCTTC. It specifies CASSLDLAAEQFF.

This chain uses TRBV19 with TRBJ1-5; D not certain. V was clipped by 4 bases and J by 9 bases, with 10 bases between them. Per the germline V gene, CDR1 is LNHDA and CDR2 is SQIVND (reference sequence). CDR3 length: 12 amino acids. CDR3 region: CASSTQLGPQHF. The CDR3 DNA reads as TGTGCCAGTAGTACGCAATTGGGGCCCCAGCATTTT.

The CDR3 DNA sequence: TGTGCCAGCAGCTCAGACAGGAGCGGAAACACCATATATTTT. Translating gives CASSSDRSGNTIYF. This chain links TRBV7-8 with TRBJ1-3, with D possibly TRBD1 on 6 matching bases. The CDR3 consists of 14 residues. V was trimmed by 4 bases and J by 4 bases, leaving 11 bases between them. Germline V CDR1 and CDR2: SGHVS, FQNEAQ.